Included here is one TCR beta chain sequence, with context. This specimen belongs to a study of blood T cell repertoires in COVID-19. The overall study: PBMCs, B-cell-depleted T cells, or T cells provided the cDNA or gDNA that made up the material.

Clones were read by immunoSEQ multiplex PCR, and TCRdb kept only the in-frame ones, dropping some. The sample records about 300,000 clones, about nine tenths being singletons. The CDR3 totals 12 residues. The V end lost 11 bases, the J end lost 5 bases, and 15 bases lay between the germline ends. Germline assignment: CDR1 MNHEY and CDR2 SMNVEV (reference sequence). The Seattle site enrolled patients during active infection and followed them longitudinally. The TCR was taken from a woman in her 30s with COVID-19, enrolled during active disease. The sequenced material came from peripheral blood. This chain links TRBV27 with TRBJ1-1; perhaps TRBD1 as D (5 bases). CDR3 loop: CASMGGRTEAFF. CDR3 DNA sequence: TGTGCCTCGATGGGGGGAAGGACTGAAGCTTTCTTT.